This passage covers 29 T cell receptor beta chains from one sample sequenced in a study of neurological immune-mediated disorders. MiXCR, applied by TCRdb to the 5' RACE reads, yields one record per CDR3 protein. The data show 3,500 to 5,000 distinct CDR3 sequences, roughly 33% seen once. The specimen was CD8+ T cells from blood. The receptors shown here come from a man aged 45-60 years with HTLV-1-associated myelopathy (HAM/TSP).

By share of the sample, this clonotype is large (0.1 to 1%). The chain employs TRBV4-2 and TRBJ2-6, with 8 nucleotides matching TRBD2. This CDR3 comprises 20 residues. The junction had 11 bases not matched to a gene; V was cut back by 1 base and J by 0 bases. The germline gives CDR1 LGHNA, CDR2 YNFKEQ. CDR3 DNA: TGTGCCAGCAGCCAAGTCCTTCATCCTCGGGGGGGCTCTGGGGCCAACGTCCTGACTTTC. Protein product: CASSQVLHPRGGSGANVLTF.

CDR3 nucleotides: TGTGCCAGCAGTTTAGCACACTGGGATACGCAGTATTTT. Translating gives CASSLAHWDTQYF. The chain links TRBV12-3 or TRBV12-4 to TRBJ2-3, with D hard to call. The ends were cut back, 0 bases at V and 6 bases at J, with 7 bases in the middle. The CDR3 contains 13 residues.

This clonotype has more than one count but fewer than ten. The chain has TRBV19 and TRBJ2-7, with D perhaps TRBD2 (6 bases). V lost 3 bases to trimming and J lost 3 bases, with 9 bases between them. CDR1 and CDR2 (germline): LNHDA, SQIVND (reference sequence). The CDR3 is 13 residues long. In DNA, the CDR3 is TGTGCCAGTAGTATCGCGGGGTGCTACGAGCAGTACTTC. Its translation: CASSIAGCYEQYF.

This clonotype was picked up many times. The V and J genes are TRBV6-1 and TRBJ1-5; D is undetermined. Germline loops: CDR1 MNHNS, CDR2 SASEGT. The V end lost 9 bases, the J end lost 6 bases, and 21 bases lay between the germline ends. The CDR3 consists of 15 residues. This CDR3 is CASLLGLPGGQPQHF. CDR3 coding DNA: TGTGCCAGTTTACTTGGACTGCCGGGAGGTCAGCCCCAGCATTTT.

This clonotype was picked up many times. V usage is TRBV2 and J usage is TRBJ1-2; 10 bases map to TRBD1. Germline values: CDR1 SNHLY, CDR2 FYNNEI. The CDR3 length is 16 residues. J was trimmed by 2 bases and V by 5 bases; bases with no gene match: 8. CDR3 DNA sequence: TGTGCCAGCAGTAACCCCGGACAGGGGGTAAACTATGGCTACACCTTC. Residues: CASSNPGQGVNYGYTF.

This clonotype was observed once. This chain links TRBV20-1 with TRBJ1-1, with TRBD1 identical over 8 bases. Germline CDR1 reads DFQATT; CDR2 reads SNEGSKA (reference sequence). The V gene end was trimmed by 5 bases and the J gene end by 3 bases; junction bases not matched to a gene: 5. The CDR3 totals 13 residues. The CDR3 nucleotides are TGCAGTGCTCACCTGACAGGGGACACTGAAGCTTTCTTT. Protein: CSAHLTGDTEAFF.

The chain uses TRBV7-9 and TRBJ2-2; no firm D call. Trimming removed 7 bases from V and 10 bases from J, with 16 bases in between. Germline V lookup: CDR1 SEHNR, CDR2 FQNEAQ (reference sequence). This CDR3 is built from 13 residues. The CDR3 here is CASTPDLCVELFF. CDR3 nucleotides: TGTGCCAGCACCCCAGACCTTTGCGTGGAGCTGTTTTTT.

The chain joins TRBV10-1 to TRBJ2-1; weak D call: TRBD1 (6 bases). This CDR3 comprises 14 residues. Germline lookup yields CDR1 WNHNN and CDR2 SYGVQD (reference sequence). Trimming removed 3 bases at V and 1 base at J, with 7 bases between. CDR3 protein: CASSEGGSYNEQFF. CDR3 bases: TGCGCCAGCAGTGAAGGGGGTTCCTACAATGAGCAGTTCTTC.

As DNA, the CDR3 is TGTGCCACCCCGCAGAGGGCCGGGGAGCTGTTTTTT. Translation: CATPQRAGELFF. This chain connects TRBV7-9 to TRBJ2-2; possibly TRBD2 for D (5 bases). The CDR3 totals 12 residues. Trimming pared 10 bases from V and 6 bases from J, leaving 12 bases between. Germline V gives CDR1 SEHNR, CDR2 FQNEAQ (reference sequence).

This clonotype is medium-sized (0.01 to 0.1%). The chain links TRBV7-9 to TRBJ1-2; 7 positions agree with TRBD1. The CDR3 is made up of 13 amino acids. Germline V gene lookup returns CDR1 SEHNR and CDR2 FQNEAQ (reference sequence). Trimming removed 7 bases from V and 8 bases from J; junction bases left unmatched: 10. CDR3 region: CASIEDRSDGYTF. Here the CDR3 DNA reads TGTGCCAGCATCGAGGACAGGTCCGACGGCTACACCTTC. The whole variable domain, filled in from reference TRBV7-9 and TRBJ1-2, reads DTGVSQNPRHKITKRGQNVTFRCDPISEHNRLYWYRQTLGQGPEFLTYFQNEAQLEKSRLLSDRFSAERPKGSFSTLEIQRTEQGDSAMYLCASIEDRSDGYTFGSGTRLTVV.

This clonotype was observed many times. The genes are TRBV5-8 and TRBJ2-3, with unresolved D. The CDR3 sequence is 15 residues long. V was trimmed by 3 bases and J by 0 bases, leaving 11 bases between them. Germline CDR1 reads SGHTS; CDR2 reads YDEGEE. CDR3 region: CASSSDLTSTDTQYF. CDR3 bases: TGTGCCAGCAGCTCTGACTTAACAAGCACAGATACGCAGTATTTT.

This clonotype has a count of ten or more. The chain carries TRBV28 and TRBJ2-7, with 9 bases identical to TRBD1. CDR3 size: 17 residues. Germline V gives CDR1 MDHEN, CDR2 SYDVKM. After removal of 3 bases from V and 6 bases from J, the junction contained 15 bases not matched to a gene. The CDR3 spells CASSFPYGGQGIVEQYF. In nucleotides, the CDR3 is TGTGCCAGCAGTTTCCCGTATGGGGGACAGGGAATAGTCGAGCAGTACTTC.

This clonotype was found many times. The chain employs TRBV20-1 and TRBJ1-1; D might be TRBD1 (5 bases). The CDR3 is 12 amino acids. V was cut by 6 bases and J by 3 bases, with 11 bases left in between. CDR1 is DFQATT and CDR2 is SNEGSKA in the germline V gene (reference sequence). CDR3 in amino acids: CSARPGDTEAFF. The CDR3 coding sequence is TGCAGTGCCCGACCGGGGGACACTGAAGCTTTCTTT.

This clonotype has a count of ten or more. The chain recombines TRBV18 with TRBJ1-1; the D is unclear. Germline-derived CDR1 and CDR2 are KGHSH and LQKENI. V was trimmed by 4 bases and J by 4 bases, leaving 13 bases between them. This CDR3 has 14 amino acids. The CDR3 spells CASSRRELATEAFF. Written as DNA, the CDR3 is TGTGCCAGCTCACGGCGGGAATTGGCCACTGAAGCTTTCTTT.

This clonotype is termed medium-sized. This chain's CDR3 is CASRPTANTEAFF. CDR3 DNA: TGTGCCAGCAGACCGACGGCAAACACTGAAGCTTTCTTT. J is TRBJ1-1 and V is TRBV7-8; no firm D call. Trimming stripped 6 bases from V and 2 bases from J, with 10 bases between. Germline V CDR1 and CDR2: SGHVS, FQNEAQ. The CDR3 has 13 amino acids.

This clonotype was observed at least ten times. The chain is built from TRBV6-5 and TRBJ2-1, with D perhaps TRBD2 (6 bases). Germline CDR1 and CDR2: MNHEY and SVGAGI. Trimming shortened V by 0 bases and J by 7 bases, and 16 bases separated the two germline ends. This CDR3 has 16 residues. CDR3 bases: TGTGCCAGCAGTTACTCTGAAGCAGCCGGAGGGAATGAGCAGTTCTTC. It codes for CASSYSEAAGGNEQFF.

This clonotype was counted at least ten times. A much larger clone is a single base away; this may be a read error. The chain employs TRBV20-1 and TRBJ1-1; D is possibly TRBD1 (6 bases). CDR1 and CDR2 from the germline V gene are DFQATT and SNEGSKA (reference sequence). The CDR3 runs 15 residues. V was shortened by 0 bases and J by 1 base, with 12 bases between the two germline ends. The CDR3 DNA sequence: TGCAGTGCTAGAGATTGTCGGGGGGCGAACACTGAAGCTTTCTTT. Translated: CSARDCRGANTEAFF.

The sample holds many counts of this clonotype. The chain links TRBV7-9 to TRBJ2-7; the match to TRBD1 covers 8 bases. The CDR3 length is 13 residues. The germline CDR1 and CDR2 sequences are SEHNR and FQNEAQ (reference sequence). Trimming took 7 bases from V and 6 from J; bases not matched to a gene: 8. CDR3 nucleotide sequence: TGTGCCAGCATTCTAGACAGGGGCGGCGAGCAGTACTTC. Translation: CASILDRGGEQYF.

The chain joins TRBV5-1 to TRBJ1-1; tentative D call: TRBD1 (6 bases). CDR3 length: 13 residues. Trimming stripped 4 bases from V and 6 bases from J, with 13 bases between. Germline CDR1 is SGHRS and CDR2 is YFSETQ. The CDR3: CASSLRTVAEAFF. The CDR3 coding sequence is TGCGCCAGCAGCCTACGGACAGTGGCTGAAGCTTTCTTT. The variable domain in full, with the rest retrieved from reference TRBV5-1 and TRBJ1-1, is KAGVTQTPRYLIKTRGQQVTLSCSPISGHRSVSWYQQTPGQGLQFLFEYFSETQRNKGNFPGRFSGRQFSNSRSEMNVSTLELGDSALYLCASSLRTVAEAFFGQGTRLTVV.

By share, this clonotype ranks as medium-sized. V and J are TRBV7-9 and TRBJ2-1, with TRBD1 as a possible D gene (6 bases). Between the trimmed V and J ends, which lost 7 bases and 6 bases, there was a span of 13 bases. Germline V gene data show CDR1 as SEHNR and CDR2 as FQNEAQ (reference sequence). The CDR3 loop spans 13 amino acids. The CDR3: CASKEDRANEQFF. The CDR3 DNA reads TGTGCCAGCAAGGAGGACAGAGCCAATGAGCAGTTCTTC.

This clonotype rates as large (0.1 to 1%). The chain has TRBV5-1 and TRBJ2-7; D perhaps matches TRBD2 (6 bases). Trimming removed 0 bases at V and 3 bases at J, with 10 bases between. CDR1 and CDR2 (germline): SGHRS, YFSETQ. This CDR3 is 14 amino acids long. CDR3 coding DNA: TGCGCCAGCAGCTTGGTCGGGGGAAGCTACGAGCAGTACTTC. Protein product: CASSLVGGSYEQYF.

This clonotype is labeled as medium-sized. The chain has TRBV7-9 and TRBJ2-2; 7 nucleotides align to TRBD1. The CDR3 has 15 residues. Germline V gene sequence: CDR1 SEHNR, CDR2 FQNEAQ (reference sequence). Trimming removed 8 bases from V and 2 bases from J; junction bases left unmatched: 8. The CDR3 here is CASVPDRANTGELFF. In nucleotides, the CDR3 is TGTGCCAGCGTCCCCGACAGGGCTAACACCGGGGAGCTGTTTTTT.

The CDR3 spells CSARDDGGIQLARAPPGELFF. CDR3 sequence (DNA): TGCAGTGCTAGAGACGACGGGGGGATACAACTAGCGAGGGCGCCGCCCGGGGAGCTGTTTTTT. The J gene is TRBJ2-2, the V gene TRBV20-1; 7 positions agree with TRBD2. The J segment lost 6 bases and the V segment lost 0 bases, leaving 25 bases of the junction unmatched. The CDR3 loop spans 21 amino acids. CDR1 and CDR2 (germline): DFQATT, SNEGSKA (reference sequence).

CDR3 bases: TGCGCCAGCAGCTTGGCCGGGACAGGGGGCTCTGAAGCTTTCTTT. Protein: CASSLAGTGGSEAFF. The chain has TRBV5-1 and TRBJ1-1; 12 bases map to TRBD1. V was pared by 0 bases and J by 6 bases, with 3 bases of the junction left unmatched. This CDR3 has 15 amino acids. From germline, CDR1 is SGHRS and CDR2 YFSETQ. The variable domain in full, completed from reference TRBV5-1 and TRBJ1-1, reads KAGVTQTPRYLIKTRGQQVTLSCSPISGHRSVSWYQQTPGQGLQFLFEYFSETQRNKGNFPGRFSGRQFSNSRSEMNVSTLELGDSALYLCASSLAGTGGSEAFFGQGTRLTVV.

By share of the sample, this clonotype is medium-sized. This sequence joins TRBV2 and TRBJ2-3; 13 bases align to TRBD2. Germline-derived CDR1 and CDR2 are SNHLY and FYNNEI. The CDR3 loop spans 18 amino acids. V shed 6 bases, J shed 3 bases, and the junction held 12 bases outside the gene matches. The CDR3 is CASRLTRTSGGLTDTQYF. As DNA, the CDR3 is TGTGCCAGCAGACTAACTCGGACTAGCGGGGGACTAACAGATACGCAGTATTTT.

The CDR3, as DNA: TGTGCCAGCAGTGAAGAAAGCTCCTACAATGAGCAGTTCTTC. Translation: CASSEESSYNEQFF. J is TRBJ2-1 and V is TRBV25-1, with no clear D. CDR1 is MGHDK and CDR2 is SYGVNS in the germline V gene. V gave up 2 bases and J gave up 0 bases, with 5 bases separating them. The CDR3 length is 14 residues. Using reference TRBV25-1 and TRBJ2-1 for the parts outside the CDR3, the full variable domain is EADIYQTPRYLVIGTGKKITLECSQTMGHDKMYWYQQDPGMELHLIHYSYGVNSTEKGDLSSESTVSRIRTEHFPLTLESARPSHTSQYLCASSEESSYNEQFFGPGTRLTVL.

The V and J genes are TRBV29-1 and TRBJ2-1; D uncertain. Germline V lookup: CDR1 SQVTM, CDR2 ANQGSEA. Trimming took 1 base from V and 7 from J, leaving 14 bases between them. This CDR3 comprises 14 residues. CDR3 loop: CSVEGQSKANEQFF. The CDR3 DNA reads TGCAGCGTTGAAGGCCAATCCAAGGCGAATGAGCAGTTCTTC.

Within the sample, this clonotype is large. The CDR3 sequence is CASSPAGETQYF. CDR3 DNA: TGTGCCAGCAGTCCGGCCGGTGAGACCCAGTACTTC. The V gene is TRBV27, the J gene TRBJ2-5, with D hard to call. CDR3 size: 12 residues. Germline CDR1 reads MNHEY; CDR2 reads SMNVEV (reference sequence). V was shortened by 5 bases and J by 5 bases, with 9 bases between the two germline ends.

The sample holds many counts of this clonotype. The V call is TRBV5-1, the J call TRBJ2-2; TRBD2 matches 10 bases. The ends lost 2 bases at V and 0 bases at J; junction bases unmatched: 1. The CDR3 extends over 16 amino acids. Germline CDR1 SGHRS, CDR2 YFSETQ. The CDR3 region is CASSFSGGPNTGELFF. Written as DNA, the CDR3 is TGCGCCAGCAGCTTTAGCGGGGGGCCGAACACCGGGGAGCTGTTTTTT.